This TCR beta chain derives from a study of blood T cell repertoires in COVID-19. Across the whole study: From the United States, Italy and Spain came samples of acute and convalescent COVID-19.

The repertoire was sequenced with immunoSEQ multiplex PCR; TCRdb's copy has only in-frame clones and lacks some. The table includes roughly 70,000 clones, approximately 84% detected once. Germline loops: CDR1 MNHNY, CDR2 SVGAGI (reference sequence). This CDR3 has 14 amino acids. V trimming: 5 bases; J trimming: 8 bases; junction bases outside the gene matches: 4. The sequenced material came from peripheral blood. This chain links TRBV6-6 with TRBJ1-6; TRBD1 agrees at 9 bases. This clonotype was obtained from a human donor in a cohort sampled during active COVID-19. CDR3 nucleotides: TGTGCCAGCAGTACCGGGACAGGGCATTCACCCCTCCACTTT. It is translated as CASSTGTGHSPLHF.